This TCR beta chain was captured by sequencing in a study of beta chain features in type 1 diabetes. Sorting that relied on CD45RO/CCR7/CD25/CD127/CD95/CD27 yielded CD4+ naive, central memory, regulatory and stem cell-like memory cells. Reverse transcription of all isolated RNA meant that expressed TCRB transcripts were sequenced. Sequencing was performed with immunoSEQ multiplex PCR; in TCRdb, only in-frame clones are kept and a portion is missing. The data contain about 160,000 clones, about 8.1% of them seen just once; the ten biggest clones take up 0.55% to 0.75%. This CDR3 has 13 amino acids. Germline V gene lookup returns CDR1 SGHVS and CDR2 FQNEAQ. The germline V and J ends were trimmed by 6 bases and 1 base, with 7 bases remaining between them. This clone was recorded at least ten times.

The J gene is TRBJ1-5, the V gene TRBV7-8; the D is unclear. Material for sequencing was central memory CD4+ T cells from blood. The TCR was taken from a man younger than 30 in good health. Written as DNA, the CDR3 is TGTGCCAGCAGACCCGGGAGCAATCAGCCCCAGCATTTT. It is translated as CASRPGSNQPQHF.